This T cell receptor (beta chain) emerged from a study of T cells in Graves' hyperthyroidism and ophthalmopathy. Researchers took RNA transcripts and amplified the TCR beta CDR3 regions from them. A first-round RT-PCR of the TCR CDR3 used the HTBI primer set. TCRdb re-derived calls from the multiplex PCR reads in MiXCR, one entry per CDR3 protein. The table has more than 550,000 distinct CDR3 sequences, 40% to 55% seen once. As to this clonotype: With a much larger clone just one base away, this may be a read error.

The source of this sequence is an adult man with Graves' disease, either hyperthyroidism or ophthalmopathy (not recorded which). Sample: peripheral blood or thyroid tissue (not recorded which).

The CDR3 spells CATSNLGDRDEQYF. The CDR3 bases are TGTGCCACCAGTAACTTAGGGGACCGGGACGAGCAGTACTTC. This sequence joins TRBV24-1 and TRBJ2-7; D may be TRBD1 or TRBD2 (5 bases each). CDR3 size: 14 residues. The germline V and J ends were trimmed by 6 bases and 5 bases, with 16 bases remaining between them. CDR1 and CDR2 (germline): KGHDR, SFDVKD.